Given below is one TCR beta chain in context. What it binds is not known. The data were taken from a study of cytomegalovirus exposure and HLA in healthy donors. Study-wide results and limits: Earlier analysis yielded a pattern in which most TCR beta V segments were productive about 87% or about 30% of the time. Relative to the roughly 700-donor mean, N-insertions were reportedly fewer in an Asian-associated ancestry cluster in a later analysis. Researchers reported in a later analysis that a missense DCLRE1C variant was tied to TCR beta V- and J-gene trimming. In a later analysis, compared with equally common non-associated chains, HLA-associated beta chains were more expanded.

This PCR relied on a set of 60 Vbeta primers and 13 Jbeta primers. The method was immunoSEQ multiplex PCR; TCRdb's version includes in-frame clones alone and lacks a portion of them. This sample has 200,000 to 250,000 clones, with approximately 80% found just once. V lost 4 bases, J lost 6 bases, and 13 bases lay in between. This CDR3 contains 13 residues. Germline V gene sequence: CDR1 SGHDT, CDR2 YYEEEE. Material for sequencing was PBMCs. V is TRBV5-6 and J is TRBJ1-2, with a weak D call TRBD1 (6 bases). This receptor was obtained from a man in his forties in good health and CMV-seronegative. The CDR3 bases are TGTGCCAGCAGCCGGGACATAGCCGATGGCTACACCTTC. Its translation: CASSRDIADGYTF. Using reference TRBV5-6 and TRBJ1-2 for the parts outside the CDR3, the full variable domain is DAGVTQSPTHLIKTRGQQVTLRCSPKSGHDTVSWYQQALGQGPQFIFQYYEEEERQRGNFPDRFSGHQFPNYSSELNVNALLLGDSALYLCASSRDIADGYTFGSGTRLTVV.